A selection of T cell receptor beta chains follows, all from one sample in a study of CD8 T cells in ankylosing spondylitis. TCRdb re-called the 5' RACE reads through MiXCR, storing one row per CDR3 protein. Of 290,000 or so distinct CDR3 sequences listed, around 21% are singletons. Specimen: blood, either unsorted or a sorted T cell fraction (not recorded which). The receptors come from a female donor with ankylosing spondylitis or in good health (not recorded which). The CDR3 runs from the conserved cysteine through the conserved F or W. The D gene is left open where the match is weak. Expanded clones are given a class, and other clones once, few, many or no size at all.

v_call	d_call	clone_size	j_call	cdr3_nt	cdr3_aa
TRBV20-1	TRBD2	few	TRBJ2-1	TGCAGTGCGGTAGCGGGACGCGGGGAGCAGTTCTTC	CSAVAGRGEQFF
TRBV20-1	NA	many	TRBJ2-1	TGCAGTGCAAGAAGGGGGGTCCAGGCCAATGAGCAGTTCTTC	CSARRGVQANEQFF
TRBV6-2/TRBV6-3	NA	NA	TRBJ2-6	TGTGCCAGTGATCGCTCTGGGGCCAACGTCCTGACTTTC	CASDRSGANVLTF
TRBV6-1	TRBD1	NA	TRBJ1-6	TGTGCCAGCAGTTGGGACAGACTTAATTCACCCCTCCACTTT	CASSWDRLNSPLHF
TRBV18	NA	once	TRBJ2-5	TGTGCCAGCTCACCACCTTCGACCGATAGGGAGACCCAGTACTTC	CASSPPSTDRETQYF
TRBV12-3/TRBV12-4	NA	NA	TRBJ2-3	TGTGCCACAAGGGGCCCAGATACGCAGTATTTT	CATRGPDTQYF
TRBV20-1	TRBD1	NA	TRBJ2-2	TGCAGTGCCCTTGGACAGGGGAACACCGGGGAGCTGTTTTTT	CSALGQGNTGELFF
TRBV6-5	TRBD2	NA	TRBJ2-3	TGTGCCAGCAGTTACAGCCCAGTACTGGGAGCGGGAGTAGGGGATACGCAGTATTTT	CASSYSPVLGAGVGDTQYF
TRBV10-3	TRBD2	many	TRBJ2-1	TGTGCCATCAGTGAGCCCCGACTAGCGGGAGCCTACAATGAGCAGTTCTTC	CAISEPRLAGAYNEQFF
TRBV19	NA	NA	TRBJ2-1	TGTGCCAGTAGCAATATTCGGGGGAGTTACAATGAGCAGTTCTTC	CASSNIRGSYNEQFF
TRBV5-1	TRBD1	NA	TRBJ2-1	TGCGCCAGCAGCCAGGACAGGGTGGGGGTCGGAAATGAGCAGTTCTTC	CASSQDRVGVGNEQFF
TRBV6-2/TRBV6-3	NA	NA	TRBJ2-7	TGTGCCAGCAGTTACGGCGGGACTTCGAGCTCCTACGAGCAGTACTTC	CASSYGGTSSSYEQYF
TRBV20-1	NA	many	TRBJ2-2	TGCAGTGCTTTTGACGGGGGAACCGGGGAGCTGTTTTTT	CSAFDGGTGELFF
TRBV20-1	NA	NA	TRBJ2-5	TGCAGTGTTACAGGGCCCAGGGAGACCCAGTACTTC	CSVTGPRETQYF
TRBV28	TRBD1	NA	TRBJ2-3	TGTGCCAGCAGAGCTCCGGGACAGGGCACAGATACGCAGTATTTT	CASRAPGQGTDTQYF
TRBV24-1	TRBD2	NA	TRBJ2-1	TGTGCCACCAGTCAGAATGCGGGGAGGGCCATTAATGAGCAGTTCTTC	CATSQNAGRAINEQFF
TRBV20-1	NA	many	TRBJ1-5	TGCAGTGCGGGGGACGGAGATCAGCCCCAGCATTTT	CSAGDGDQPQHF
TRBV5-1	NA	NA	TRBJ2-3	TGCGCCAGCAGCTTGGGACTGGTAGGTCGGATCACAGATACGCAGTATTTT	CASSLGLVGRITDTQYF
TRBV21-1	NA	NA	TRBJ2-7	TGTGCCTTCGGGTCAGCATCCGTCCACTTC	CAFGSASVHF
TRBV19	TRBD1	NA	TRBJ2-2	TGTGCCAGTCACAATTGGACAGGGGAGAACACCGGGGAGCTGTTTTTT	CASHNWTGENTGELFF
TRBV7-2	TRBD2	few	TRBJ2-3	TGTGCCAGCAGCTCAAGCGGGACCTACACAGATACGCAGTATTTT	CASSSSGTYTDTQYF
TRBV12-3/TRBV12-4	TRBD1	many	TRBJ1-2	TGTGCCAGCAGTCCTAAAAGGACAGGGTACGATGGCTACACCTTC	CASSPKRTGYDGYTF
TRBV18	NA	few	TRBJ1-1	TGTGCCAGCTCACCAAGTGGCGGAGAGAACACTGAAGCTTTCTTT	CASSPSGGENTEAFF
TRBV12-3/TRBV12-4	TRBD2	many	TRBJ2-7	TGTGCCAGCAGTACCCGGGCTAGCGGACGTTACGAGCAGTACTTC	CASSTRASGRYEQYF